A selection of T cell receptor beta chains follows, all from one sample in a study of T cell responses to AZD1222 COVID-19 vaccine. Sequencing used immunoSEQ multiplex PCR; TCRdb keeps in-frame clones, though not all of them. The sample yields more than 100,000 clones, more than 80% seen once. Sequences were derived from peripheral blood, sampled on day 0 of AZD1222 vaccination. These receptors were obtained from an adult in good health. The CDR3 runs from the conserved cysteine through the conserved F or W. The order of the fields is J gene, V gene, D gene, clone size, CDR3 protein, CDR3 DNA. D genes are given only for firm matches. Part of the rows lack a size; the others show once, few, many or a class for expanded clones.

TRBJ1-3	TRBV4-3	NA	once	CASSERTGRGNTIYF	TGCGCCAGCAGCGAACGGACCGGACGAGGGAACACCATATATTTT
TRBJ1-4	TRBV27	NA	NA	CASSLSIRGSNEKLFF	TGTGCCAGCAGTTTATCGATCAGGGGATCTAATGAAAAACTGTTTTTT
TRBJ2-7	TRBV10-1	NA	few	CGWKRASYEQYF	TGCGGTTGGAAGCGGGCCTCCTACGAGCAGTACTTC
TRBJ2-3	TRBV9	TRBD2	NA	CASSGSSGGPASTDTQYF	TGTGCCAGCAGCGGATCTAGCGGGGGCCCGGCATCCACAGATACGCAGTATTTT
TRBJ2-2	TRBV10-3	TRBD1	NA	CAIRDPGQGPGELFF	TGTGCCATCCGAGACCCGGGACAGGGGCCCGGGGAGCTGTTTTTT
TRBJ2-1	TRBV5-6	NA	NA	CASSLVRVIGQFF	TGTGCCAGCAGCTTGGTTAGAGTTATAGGGCAGTTCTTC
TRBJ1-1	TRBV6-5	NA	NA	CASSTGQEAFF	TGTGCCAGCAGTACCGGACAGGAAGCTTTCTTT
TRBJ2-1	TRBV7-2	TRBD2	NA	CASSLDRLSGRAGEQFF	TGTGCCAGCAGCTTAGATCGGCTTAGCGGGAGGGCCGGTGAGCAGTTCTTC
TRBJ1-2	TRBV27	TRBD1	NA	CASSYYRGEISGYTF	TGTGCCAGCAGTTACTACAGGGGAGAGATCTCTGGCTACACCTTC
TRBJ1-2	TRBV6-5	NA	NA	CASGGEDYGYTF	TGTGCCTCCGGGGGGGAGGACTATGGCTACACCTTC
TRBJ1-6	TRBV7-9	TRBD1	NA	CASRPNPDRGPNSPLHF	TGTGCCAGCAGACCCAACCCGGACAGGGGACCTAATTCACCCCTCCACTTT
TRBJ2-5	TRBV28	TRBD2	NA	CASKEVAGAEYQETQYF	TGTGCCAGCAAGGAGGTAGCGGGGGCCGAGTACCAAGAGACCCAGTACTTC
TRBJ2-7	TRBV5-1	NA	NA	CASRPAYGSSYEQYF	TGCGCCAGCAGACCGGCGTACGGGAGCTCCTACGAGCAGTACTTC
TRBJ2-2	TRBV2	TRBD2	NA	CASSDGLAGGSGELFF	TGTGCCAGCAGTGATGGACTAGCGGGAGGGTCCGGGGAGCTGTTTTTT
TRBJ2-7	TRBV6-2/TRBV6-3	NA	NA	CASSRTYEQYF	TGTGCCAGCAGCCGAACTTACGAGCAGTACTTC
TRBJ1-1	TRBV3-1/TRBV3-2	NA	NA	CASSHLNTEAFF	TGTGCCAGCAGCCATCTGAACACTGAAGCTTTCTTT
TRBJ2-1	TRBV15	NA	once	CATSRVQGFEQFF	TGTGCCACCAGCAGAGTACAGGGATTTGAGCAGTTCTTC
TRBJ1-4	TRBV7-9	NA	NA	CASSSSGAHEKLFF	TGTGCCAGCAGCTCCTCAGGGGCGCATGAAAAACTGTTTTTT
TRBJ1-4	TRBV4-2	NA	NA	CASSQDRIDNEKLFF	TGTGCCAGCAGCCAAGATCGGATCGATAATGAAAAACTGTTTTTT
TRBJ1-1	TRBV6-5	NA	NA	CASSYSGVSEAFF	TGTGCCAGCAGTTACTCGGGGGTGTCTGAAGCTTTCTTT
TRBJ2-1	TRBV9	NA	NA	CASSFLSWSSYNEQFF	TGTGCCAGCAGCTTCCTGAGCTGGAGCTCCTACAATGAGCAGTTCTTC
TRBJ2-3	TRBV27	TRBD1	few	CASSPLDRGVDTQYF	TGTGCCAGCAGTCCGCTGGACAGGGGTGTAGATACGCAGTATTTT
TRBJ2-1	TRBV28	NA	NA	CASSLNVYNEQFF	TGTGCCAGCAGTCTGAACGTCTACAATGAGCAGTTCTTC
TRBJ1-4	TRBV28	TRBD1	NA	CASRLTGGDEKLFF	TGTGCCAGCAGACTTACAGGGGGGGACGAAAAACTGTTTTTT
TRBJ1-1	TRBV6-5	TRBD1	NA	CASRGTGGGVGEAFF	TGTGCCAGCAGAGGGACAGGGGGCGGAGTCGGTGAAGCTTTCTTT
TRBJ1-3	TRBV28	TRBD1	NA	CASSSPTGGSATIYF	TGTGCCAGCAGTTCCCCTACAGGGGGCTCGGCCACCATATATTTT
TRBJ2-3	TRBV5-1	TRBD2	NA	CASSDTSGTDTQYF	TGCGCCAGCAGCGATACTAGCGGAACAGATACGCAGTATTTT
TRBJ1-2	TRBV9	NA	NA	CASSVGLGHRGGYTF	TGTGCCAGCAGCGTAGGGTTGGGACACCGCGGAGGCTACACCTTC
TRBJ2-7	TRBV7-8	TRBD1	NA	CASSLGRTGVVYEQYF	TGTGCCAGCAGCTTAGGTCGGACAGGGGTCGTCTACGAGCAGTACTTC
TRBJ2-7	TRBV7-2	TRBD2	NA	CASSLSASGGSYEQYF	TGTGCCAGCAGCTTATCGGCTAGCGGGGGATCCTACGAGCAGTACTTC
TRBJ2-1	TRBV5-1	TRBD2	NA	CASSFQRGGLYNEQFF	TGCGCCAGCAGCTTCCAGCGGGGGGGCCTGTACAATGAGCAGTTCTTC
TRBJ1-3	TRBV2	NA	NA	CASSEGGGSGNTIYF	TGTGCCAGCAGTGAGGGTGGGGGCTCTGGAAACACCATATATTTT
TRBJ1-1	TRBV3-1/TRBV3-2	NA	once	CASSQSRGTEAFF	TGTGCCAGCAGCCAAAGTCGGGGGACTGAAGCTTTCTTT
TRBJ2-6	TRBV27	NA	NA	CASSQWPSGANVLTF	TGTGCCAGCTCCCAATGGCCCTCTGGGGCCAACGTCCTGACTTTC
TRBJ2-5	TRBV6-5	NA	NA	CASKVMDFQETQYF	TGTGCCAGCAAAGTAATGGACTTTCAAGAGACCCAGTACTTC
TRBJ1-2	TRBV18	NA	NA	CASSPGQPIQNYGYTF	TGTGCCAGCTCACCAGGACAGCCCATTCAAAACTATGGCTACACCTTC
TRBJ1-2	TRBV7-9	NA	NA	CASSLEGGYTF	TGTGCCAGCAGCTTAGAGGGCGGCTACACCTTC
TRBJ2-5	TRBV6-5	NA	NA	CASSYSTGQETQYF	TGTGCCAGCAGTTACTCGACGGGCCAAGAGACCCAGTACTTC
TRBJ1-1	TRBV5-1	TRBD1	NA	CASSSGTGVNTEAFF	TGCGCCAGCAGCTCCGGGACAGGGGTGAACACTGAAGCTTTCTTT
TRBJ2-3	TRBV2	NA	NA	CASSDFREWADTQYF	TGTGCCAGCAGTGACTTCCGGGAGTGGGCAGATACGCAGTATTTT
TRBJ1-5	TRBV19	TRBD1	once	CASSIRTGGVQPQHF	TGTGCCAGTAGTATTCGGACAGGGGGCGTTCAGCCCCAGCATTTT
TRBJ1-5	TRBV28	NA	NA	CASSWGGGRNQPQHF	TGTGCCAGCTCCTGGGGGGGAGGGCGCAATCAGCCCCAGCATTTT
TRBJ2-7	TRBV19	NA	NA	CASSIGAHSYEQYF	TGTGCCAGTAGTATAGGGGCCCACTCCTACGAGCAGTACTTC
TRBJ2-1	TRBV18	NA	NA	CASSPKGVSYNEQFF	TGTGCCAGCTCACCGAAAGGGGTCTCCTACAATGAGCAGTTCTTC